This T cell receptor beta chain was sequenced for a study of shared clonotypes between healthy human individuals. Findings and limits, study-wide: Naive subsets generally had larger estimated richness than memory subsets.

Every donor, a Caucasian adult, lived in Nashville, Tennessee. Splitting of CD4+ cells produced CD45RA+ naive and CD45RA-negative memory subsets. Germline V gene lookup returns CDR1 SGHTA and CDR2 FQGNSA. Trimming cost V 5 bases and J 0 bases, with 8 bases left between them. The CDR3 has 14 amino acids. The repertoire was sequenced with immunoSEQ multiplex PCR; TCRdb's copy has only in-frame clones and lacks some. Of 2 million to 2.5 million clones listed, 95% are singletons. On this clone: Its target is unknown.

This sequence was found in a man aged 18 to 29 in good health. V usage is TRBV7-2 and J usage is TRBJ1-5; D remains ambiguous. Sequencing was performed on naive CD4+ T cells sorted from blood. Subset reported: CD45RA+ positively selected. CDR3 nucleotides: TGTGCCAGCAGCCAAGGGAATAGCAATCAGCCCCAGCATTTT. It is translated as CASSQGNSNQPQHF. The full variable domain, rest sourced from reference TRBV7-2 and TRBJ1-5, is GAGVSQSPSNKVTEKGKDVELRCDPISGHTALYWYRQSLGQGLEFLIYFQGNSAPDKSGLPSDRFSAERTGGSVSTLTIQRTQQEDSAVYLCASSQGNSNQPQHFGDGTRLSIL.